The next 32 T cell receptor beta chains were all read from a single sample in a study of T cells in Graves' hyperthyroidism and ophthalmopathy (dated 2019 in TCRdb). Libraries came from multiplex PCR. Instrument on record: Illumina HiSeq 2000. The TCR beta CDR3 regions were amplified from the RNA transcripts. The first round of RT-PCR for the TCR CDR3 was performed with the HTBI primer set and the Qiagen OneStep RT-PCR kit. TCRdb trimmed public reads at Q25 via fastp, called clones via MiXCR and kept in-frame beta chains. Rows are unified per CDR3 protein, each entry keeping the most common DNA and genes. The sample table holds a few hundred thousand distinct CDR3 sequences, of which more than 12% were seen once. The top ten clonotypes cover about 19% of the sample. Material: blood. The receptor source for this set is a woman under 40 with Graves' ophthalmopathy.

In this sample, this clonotype turned up many times. The V gene is TRBV28, the J gene TRBJ1-2; perhaps TRBD1 as D (5 bases). V was trimmed by 2 bases and J by 2 bases, leaving 9 bases between them. This CDR3 region has 14 residues. Per germline, CDR1 MDHEN and CDR2 SYDVKM. In DNA, the CDR3 is TGTGCCAGCAGTTTAGGGGGAGGGAACTATGGCTACACCTTC. Protein sequence: CASSLGGGNYGYTF.

This clonotype was seen only a few times. The chain has TRBV20-1 and TRBJ2-7, with TRBD1 identical over 8 bases. This CDR3 is built from 16 residues. Trimming at V came to 5 bases and at J to 5 bases, leaving 17 bases not matched to a gene. Germline assignment: CDR1 DFQATT and CDR2 SNEGSKA (reference sequence). The CDR3: CSAGAGPGTGSHEQYF. The CDR3 bases are TGCAGTGCTGGTGCGGGGCCCGGGACAGGATCCCACGAGCAGTACTTC.

The J gene is TRBJ2-7, the V gene TRBV9; D ambiguous. Trimming removed 0 bases at V and 3 bases at J, with 13 bases between. The germline V gene encodes CDR1 SGDLS and CDR2 YYNGEE. The CDR3 loop spans 15 amino acids. The CDR3 nucleotides read TGTGCCAGCAGCGTAGTTCCAGGCCCAAACTACGAGCAGTACTTC. It codes for CASSVVPGPNYEQYF.

This clonotype was counted at least ten times. The chain couples TRBV10-3 to TRBJ1-1; D unclear. V lost 7 bases, J lost 0 bases, and 21 bases lay in between. This CDR3 comprises 17 residues. Germline V gene lookup returns CDR1 ENHRY and CDR2 SYGVKD. The DNA of the CDR3 is TGTGCCATCACCAACACTACCCGAGGGAGGGTGAACACTGAAGCTTTCTTT. Protein: CAITNTTRGRVNTEAFF.

A note on this clonotype: A much larger clonotype is one base distant, so this may be a read error. The CDR3 bases are TGTGCCAGCAGCCGGGGTAGCGGGGACGAGCAGTACTTC. This gives the protein CASSRGSGDEQYF. This sequence joins TRBV3-1 and TRBJ2-7; 8 bases are a match to TRBD2. Germline V gives CDR1 LGHDT, CDR2 YNNKEL (reference sequence). V lost 4 bases, J lost 5 bases, and 4 bases stayed unmatched. This CDR3 has 13 amino acids.

This clonotype was recorded at least ten times. This sequence joins TRBV7-8 and TRBJ1-5; TRBD1 matches 8 bases. CDR1 and CDR2 from the germline V gene are SGHVS and FQNEAQ. V gave up 10 bases and J gave up 2 bases; unmatched junction bases: 7. The CDR3 extends over 14 amino acids. The chain's CDR3 is CATDRGDGNQPQHF. As DNA, the CDR3 is TGTGCCACCGACAGGGGAGATGGCAATCAGCCCCAGCATTTT.

There are many counts of this clonotype. The J gene is TRBJ2-7, the V gene TRBV27; no definite D call. Deletions cut 10 bases from V and 2 bases from J, with 21 bases between. Germline CDR1 reads MNHEY; CDR2 reads SMNVEV (reference sequence). This CDR3 region has 15 residues. The CDR3 DNA follows: TGTGCCATGACTCCGGCACGAACCGTAACCTACGAGCAGTACTTC. The encoded protein is CAMTPARTVTYEQYF.

J is TRBJ1-5 and V is TRBV7-2; D perhaps matches TRBD1 (5 bases). The germline V and J ends were trimmed by 1 base and 6 bases, with 13 bases remaining between them. CDR3 size: 15 residues. Germline V lookup: CDR1 SGHTA, CDR2 FQGNSA. CDR3 DNA sequence: TGTGCCAGCAGCTTAGTAGCGAGGGGCGGTCAGCCCCAGCATTTT. Translation gives CASSLVARGGQPQHF.

This clonotype occurred many times. V and J are TRBV4-1 and TRBJ2-1; D remains unclear. V lost 0 bases, J lost 8 bases, and 11 bases lay in between. Germline loops: CDR1 MGHRA, CDR2 YSYEKL. The CDR3 contains 14 residues. CDR3 nucleotide sequence: TGCGCCAGCAGCCAAGATTTAAAATACGATGAGCAGTTCTTC. Translation gives CASSQDLKYDEQFF.

The chain has TRBV19 and TRBJ2-5; D unresolved. CDR1 is LNHDA and CDR2 is SQIVND in the germline V gene (reference sequence). This CDR3 has 13 residues. The ends were cut back, 5 bases at V and 3 bases at J, with 10 bases in the middle. CDR3 in amino acids: CASSVQTKETQYF. CDR3 coding DNA: TGTGCCAGTAGTGTCCAGACAAAAGAGACCCAGTACTTC.

This clonotype was observed many times. The chain is built from TRBV6-1 and TRBJ2-5; weak D call: TRBD2 (5 bases). The CDR3 runs to 14 residues. Germline V gene data show CDR1 as MNHNS and CDR2 as SASEGT. V lost 0 bases and J 2 bases, leaving 7 bases between the germline ends. The CDR3 here is CASSEAGRQETQYF. The CDR3 coding sequence is TGTGCCAGCAGTGAAGCGGGGAGACAAGAGACCCAGTACTTC.

This clonotype appeared many times. The chain couples TRBV7-2 to TRBJ2-7; D might be TRBD1 or TRBD2, each matching 5 bases. This CDR3 region has 16 residues. The V end lost 1 base, the J end lost 3 bases, and 16 bases lay between the germline ends. Germline assignment: CDR1 SGHTA and CDR2 FQGNSA. The CDR3 sequence: CASSLGPGPKIYEQYF. CDR3 sequence (DNA): TGTGCCAGCAGCTTAGGTCCGGGACCCAAGATCTACGAGCAGTACTTC. The variable domain in full, completed from reference TRBV7-2 and TRBJ2-7, reads GAGVSQSPSNKVTEKGKDVELRCDPISGHTALYWYRQSLGQGLEFLIYFQGNSAPDKSGLPSDRFSAERTGGSVSTLTIQRTQQEDSAVYLCASSLGPGPKIYEQYFGPGTRLTVT.

The table lists this clonotype with a few counts. The CDR3 here is CASSPSGTFNSPLHF. In DNA form, the CDR3 reads TGTGCCAGCAGTCCTTCCGGGACATTTAATTCACCCCTCCACTTT. The chain has TRBV5-8 and TRBJ1-6; the D gene is possibly TRBD1 (6 bases). Germline CDR1 SGHTS, CDR2 YDEGEE. V was trimmed by 5 bases and J by 6 bases, leaving 15 bases between them. The CDR3 runs to 15 residues.

V usage is TRBV12-3 or TRBV12-4 and J usage is TRBJ2-3; 8 positions match TRBD1. This CDR3 has 20 residues. J gave up 0 bases and V 2 bases, and 16 bases lay outside the gene matches. Here the CDR3 reads CASSLLLSAGGLHSTDTQYF. The CDR3 nucleotides are TGTGCCAGCAGTTTATTGTTGTCGGCAGGGGGCCTACATAGCACAGATACGCAGTATTTT.

Turning to this clonotype: One junction end disagrees with the germline gene, perhaps due to a read error. The CDR3 spells CASGLTRTGPSYEQYF. DNA for the CDR3: TGTGCCAGCGGTTTAACCCGGACAGGGCCCTCCTACGAGCAGTACTTC. The J gene is TRBJ2-7, the V gene TRBV27; TRBD1 aligns across 8 bases. The germline CDR1 and CDR2 sequences are MNHEY and SMNVEV (reference sequence). CDR3 length: 16 amino acids.

The chain joins TRBV14 to TRBJ2-7, with 10 bases lining up with TRBD1. The junction had 8 bases not matched to a gene; V was cut back by 1 base and J by 2 bases. Germline CDR1 is SGHDN and CDR2 is FVKESK. The CDR3 has 17 residues. The CDR3 DNA sequence: TGTGCCAGCAGCCAAGGGACAGGGGGGACAGGGACCTACGAGCAGTACTTC. It codes for CASSQGTGGTGTYEQYF. The variable domain in full, with the rest retrieved from reference TRBV14 and TRBJ2-7, is EAGVTQFPSHSVIEKGQTVTLRCDPISGHDNLYWYRRVMGKEIKFLLHFVKESKQDESGMPNNRFLAERTGGTYSTLKVQPAELEDSGVYFCASSQGTGGTGTYEQYFGPGTRLTVT.

This clonotype was counted many times. The J gene is TRBJ2-1, the V gene TRBV18; D ambiguous. Trimming left V 6 bases short and J 4 bases short, with 19 bases between. The CDR3 has 16 amino acids. CDR1 is KGHSH, CDR2 LQKENI, per germline. CDR3 region: CASSSTEGLYYNEQFF. As DNA, the CDR3 is TGTGCCAGCTCCTCCACTGAAGGGCTTTATTACAATGAGCAGTTCTTC.

This clonotype appeared many times. The chain joins TRBV12-3 or TRBV12-4 to TRBJ1-1, with a tentative D call TRBD1 (5 bases). Trimming shortened V by 5 bases and J by 10 bases, and 11 bases separated the two germline ends. The CDR3 loop spans 11 amino acids. CDR3 sequence: CASSQVGGAFF. The CDR3 region has the DNA TGTGCCAGCAGTCAAGTCGGGGGAGCTTTCTTT.

This clonotype was seen repeatedly, ten times or more. The V gene is TRBV7-9, the J gene TRBJ2-7; possibly TRBD1 or TRBD2 for D (5 bases each). The CDR3 is 15 residues long. V was trimmed by 6 bases and J by 0 bases, leaving 15 bases between them. Germline CDR1 and CDR2: SEHNR and FQNEAQ (reference sequence). CDR3 region: CASRLGVGVSYEQYF. CDR3 DNA: TGTGCCAGCAGGCTGGGGGTCGGGGTCTCCTACGAGCAGTACTTC. Using reference TRBV7-9 and TRBJ2-7 for the parts outside the CDR3, the full variable domain is DTGVSQNPRHKITKRGQNVTFRCDPISEHNRLYWYRQTLGQGPEFLTYFQNEAQLEKSRLLSDRFSAERPKGSFSTLEIQRTEQGDSAMYLCASRLGVGVSYEQYFGPGTRLTVT.

At least ten counts were recorded for this clonotype. The rearrangement links TRBV30 to TRBJ1-2; D gene uncertain. Germline-derived CDR1 and CDR2 are GTSNPN and SVGIG (reference sequence). The CDR3 loop spans 11 amino acids. V gave up 4 bases and J gave up 1 base, with 4 bases separating them. CDR3 sequence: CAWTNNYGYTF. The CDR3 DNA is TGTGCCTGGACGAATAACTATGGCTACACCTTC.

This clonotype was observed many times. At one end, the junction sequence differs from germline, possibly due to a read error. The CDR3 DNA follows: TGTGCCAGCAGCCAAGATTCCTCCTACAATGAGCAGTTCTTC. Translating gives CASSQDSSYNEQFF. This chain joins TRBV5-1 and TRBJ2-1; D gene uncertain. Germline V CDR1 and CDR2: SGHRS, YFSETQ. The CDR3 extends over 14 amino acids. Filled out from reference TRBV5-1 and TRBJ2-1, the complete variable domain reads KAGVTQTPRYLIKTRGQQVTLSCSPISGHRSVSWYQQTPGQGLQFLFEYFSETQRNKGNFPGRFSGRQFSNSRSEMNVSTLELGDSALYLCASSQDSSYNEQFFGPGTRLTVL.

This clonotype was detected many times. The V gene is TRBV7-9, the J gene TRBJ2-1, with D perhaps TRBD1 (6 bases). The CDR3 is 14 residues long. V was clipped by 0 bases and J by 4 bases, with 7 bases between them. In germline, CDR1 is SEHNR, CDR2 FQNEAQ (reference sequence). The CDR3 DNA is TGTGCCAGCAGCTTAGCGGGGGCATACAATGAGCAGTTCTTC. It is translated as CASSLAGAYNEQFF.

The V call is TRBV15, the J call TRBJ2-2; D tentatively reads TRBD1 or TRBD2 (6 bases each). The CDR3 contains 14 residues. The V end was cut by 5 bases, the J end by 4 bases, with 11 bases between. Per the germline V gene, CDR1 is LNHNV and CDR2 is YYDKDF (reference sequence). In DNA, the CDR3 is TGTGCCACCAGCGTGTGGGGGGCCACCGGGGAGCTGTTTTTT. The encoded protein is CATSVWGATGELFF.

Ten or more counts support this clonotype. This chain uses TRBV24-1 with TRBJ2-1; 7 nucleotides agree with TRBD1. The CDR3 totals 16 residues. Germline V gives CDR1 KGHDR, CDR2 SFDVKD. V lost 3 bases to trimming and J lost 6 bases; unmatched junction nucleotides: 10. CDR3 region: CATSDLRDSGPNEQFF. DNA for the CDR3: TGTGCCACCAGTGATCTCCGGGACAGTGGACCCAATGAGCAGTTCTTC.

This clonotype was recorded many times. The rearrangement links TRBV2 to TRBJ2-2; no reliable D call. This CDR3 contains 13 residues. V lost 7 bases, J lost 1 base, and 7 bases lay in between. Germline CDR1 is SNHLY and CDR2 is FYNNEI. The CDR3 is CASKLLNTGELFF. The CDR3 nucleotides read TGTGCCAGCAAGCTCCTGAACACCGGGGAGCTGTTTTTT.

In its sample, this clonotype was seen many times. This sequence joins TRBV11-2 and TRBJ2-7; possibly TRBD1 for D (6 bases). In germline, CDR1 is SGHAT, CDR2 FQNNGV. The V end was cut by 5 bases, the J end by 6 bases, with 11 bases between. The CDR3 has 12 residues. The CDR3 coding sequence is TGTGCCAGCAGCCCCGACAGGAGCGAGCAGTACTTC. It encodes CASSPDRSEQYF.

This clonotype came up many times. This chain joins TRBV6-1 and TRBJ1-1; 8 bases agree with TRBD1. Germline V gives CDR1 MNHNS, CDR2 SASEGT. The J segment lost 11 bases and the V segment lost 6 bases, leaving 11 bases of the junction unmatched. CDR3 length: 13 amino acids. Written as DNA, the CDR3 is TGTGCCAGCAGCTTTAACACAGGGGGATCGGCTTTCTTT. Protein product: CASSFNTGGSAFF.

This clonotype was found a few times. The chain has TRBV7-9 and TRBJ1-4; no firm D call. The CDR3 is made up of 14 amino acids. The germline V gene encodes CDR1 SEHNR and CDR2 FQNEAQ (reference sequence). Trimming removed 1 base from V and 5 bases from J, with 8 bases in between. The CDR3 DNA is TGTGCCAGCAGCTTAGAGCAGAAAAATGAAAAACTGTTTTTT. This sequence encodes CASSLEQKNEKLFF.

This clonotype was detected ten times or more. The rearrangement links TRBV9 to TRBJ1-1, with TRBD1 matching 12 bases. The germline V gene encodes CDR1 SGDLS and CDR2 YYNGEE. The V segment lost 2 bases and the J segment 4 bases; nucleotides outside the gene matches: 12. The CDR3 sequence is 18 residues long. The CDR3: CASSVGQGASGVGTEAFF. DNA for the CDR3: TGTGCCAGCAGCGTGGGACAGGGGGCGTCCGGGGTGGGCACTGAAGCTTTCTTT.

This clonotype was seen at least ten times. This chain joins TRBV3-1 and TRBJ1-5; 9 nucleotides align to TRBD1. This CDR3 comprises 16 residues. Germline CDR1 is LGHDT and CDR2 is YNNKEL (reference sequence). V was pared by 4 bases and J by 4 bases, with 8 bases of the junction left unmatched. The CDR3 sequence is CASSLKGTGPNQPQHF. CDR3 nucleotides: TGTGCCAGCAGCCTAAAGGGGACAGGGCCTAATCAGCCCCAGCATTTT.

The table lists this clonotype with many counts. The chain's CDR3 is CASNSNRVPNTEAFF. CDR3 coding DNA: TGTGCCAGCAACTCTAACAGGGTACCCAACACTGAAGCTTTCTTT. The V gene is TRBV7-9, the J gene TRBJ1-1; a weak D match, TRBD1 (6 bases). Trimming removed 7 bases from V and 2 bases from J, with 17 bases in between. Germline V CDR1 and CDR2: SEHNR, FQNEAQ (reference sequence). The CDR3 contains 15 residues.

In its sample, this clonotype was seen many times. The chain recombines TRBV18 with TRBJ2-5; 7 nucleotides align to TRBD2. This CDR3 is 17 amino acids long. Germline trimming cut 3 bases from V and 4 bases from J; bases unmatched to any gene: 14. CDR1 and CDR2 from the germline V gene are KGHSH and LQKENI. The DNA for the CDR3 is TGTGCCAGCTCACCCCCCGTCCGACGGGGGAGGGGAGAGACCCAGTACTTC. It specifies CASSPPVRRGRGETQYF. The variable domain in full, completed from reference TRBV18 and TRBJ2-5, reads NAGVMQNPRHLVRRRGQEARLRCSPMKGHSHVYWYRQLPEEGLKFMVYLQKENIIDESGMPKERFSAEFPKEGPSILRIQQVVRGDSAAYFCASSPPVRRGRGETQYFGPGTRLLVL.